A single sample is the source of the 10 T cell receptor beta chains below, sequenced in a study of T cell repertoires in cytomegalovirus infection. From the reads, TCRdb called clonotypes with MiXCR, one entry per CDR3 protein. The repertoire holds more than 65,000 distinct CDR3 sequences, with more than 40% as singletons. These receptors have no known antigen. Sample: CD8+ T cells from cultured PBMCs, taken from culture after CMV antigen stimulation. The receptors derive from a human donor in good health (CMV status not recorded). Some clones in this sample may be carry-over from other donors' samples.

This chain links TRBV27 with TRBJ2-7; D unresolved. V was clipped by 2 bases and J by 2 bases, with 16 bases between them. Looked up from germline, CDR1 is MNHEY and CDR2 is SMNVEV (reference sequence). This CDR3 comprises 16 residues. The CDR3 nucleotides read TGTGCCAGCAGTTTAGCGCCTGGACCTCGAACCTACGAGCAGTACTTC. This codes for CASSLAPGPRTYEQYF.

V usage is TRBV7-3 and J usage is TRBJ1-3; no reliable D call. The CDR3 totals 13 residues. The V gene lost 5 bases and the J gene lost 4 bases, with 9 bases spanning the gap. Germline V gives CDR1 SGHTA, CDR2 FQGTGA. The CDR3 bases are TGTGCCAGCAGCCCCTCCGAGGGAAACACCATATATTTT. Amino acids: CASSPSEGNTIYF.

The CDR3 loop reads CSASELAGVSGELFF. DNA of the CDR3: TGCAGTGCTAGTGAACTAGCGGGAGTTTCCGGGGAGCTGTTTTTT. The chain couples TRBV20-1 to TRBJ2-2, with TRBD2 matching over 11 bases. Germline V gene lookup returns CDR1 DFQATT and CDR2 SNEGSKA (reference sequence). This CDR3 is 15 amino acids long. The junction had 6 bases not matched to a gene; V was cut back by 3 bases and J by 6 bases.

The gene calls are TRBV10-2 and TRBJ1-2, with D uncertain. The CDR3 consists of 16 residues. Germline V lookup: CDR1 WSHSY, CDR2 SAAADI. V was trimmed by 0 bases and J by 0 bases, leaving 11 bases between them. DNA of the CDR3: TGCGCCAGCAGTGAGTCTACAGCCATAGCTAACTATGGCTACACCTTC. It specifies CASSESTAIANYGYTF.

This clonotype was picked up a small number of times. The gene calls are TRBV7-6 and TRBJ2-1, with TRBD2 matching over 11 bases. The V gene end was trimmed by 6 bases and the J gene end by 8 bases; junction bases not matched to a gene: 9. In germline, CDR1 is SGHVS, CDR2 FNYEAQ. CDR3 length equals 15 residues. This CDR3 is CASRLLAGVKDEQFF. CDR3 nucleotide sequence: TGTGCCAGCAGATTACTAGCGGGAGTAAAGGATGAGCAGTTCTTC.

This clonotype was picked up a small number of times. The chain carries TRBV7-8 and TRBJ1-3; D not certain. Germline CDR1 SGHVS, CDR2 FQNEAQ. Trimming pared 1 base from V and 0 bases from J, leaving 7 bases between. This CDR3 is 15 amino acids long. CDR3 coding DNA: TGTGCCAGCAGCTTAGGACCTCACTCTGGAAACACCATATATTTT. It codes for CASSLGPHSGNTIYF.

The genes are TRBV20-1 and TRBJ1-1, with 11 bases matching TRBD1. The CDR3 contains 13 residues. J gave up 5 bases and V 4 bases, and 3 bases lay outside the gene matches. In germline, CDR1 is DFQATT, CDR2 SNEGSKA (reference sequence). The CDR3 protein is CSATDRGPTEAFF. The DNA of the CDR3 is TGCAGTGCTACGGACAGGGGGCCGACTGAAGCTTTCTTT.

The chain recombines TRBV12-3 or TRBV12-4 with TRBJ2-5; D possibly matches TRBD1 or TRBD2 (5 bases each). This CDR3 region has 16 residues. V dropped 5 bases and J dropped 4 bases, with 20 bases sitting between them. CDR3 region: CASSNWDRPGGETQYF. Written as DNA, the CDR3 is TGTGCCAGCAGTAATTGGGACCGCCCCGGCGGAGAGACCCAGTACTTC.

The J gene is TRBJ1-5, the V gene TRBV7-8, with 12 bases identical to TRBD1. The CDR3 is made up of 17 amino acids. Germline CDR1 reads SGHVS; CDR2 reads FQNEAQ. J was trimmed by 1 base and V by 3 bases; bases with no gene match: 4. CDR3 nucleotide sequence: TGTGCCAGCAGCTTTGGGACAGGGGGCGCGAGCAATCAGCCCCAGCATTTT. Protein sequence: CASSFGTGGASNQPQHF.

This clonotype was seen a few times. CDR3: CASRSGELFF. The CDR3 region has the DNA TGTGCCAGCAGAAGCGGGGAGCTGTTTTTT. The rearrangement links TRBV28 to TRBJ2-2; no definite D call. V was shortened by 6 bases and J by 7 bases, with 3 bases between the two germline ends. Germline CDR1 reads MDHEN; CDR2 reads SYDVKM. This CDR3 is built from 10 residues. Combining the CDR3 with reference TRBV28 and TRBJ2-2 gives the whole variable domain DVKVTQSSRYLVKRTGEKVFLECVQDMDHENMFWYRQDPGLGLRLIYFSYDVKMKEKGDIPEGYSVSREKKERFSLILESASTNQTSMYLCASRSGELFFGEGSRLTVL.